The present T cell receptor beta chain was sequenced within a study of T cell repertoires in cytomegalovirus infection. Study-wide points: The ex vivo response showed dominance by HLA-C-restricted CMV-specific TCR beta clonotypes.

TCRdb reprocessed the reads with MiXCR, giving one entry per CDR3 protein. The sample shows around 570,000 distinct CDR3 sequences, 40% of them seen only once. V was clipped by 5 bases and J by 4 bases, with 11 bases between them. Germline CDR1 is SGHTA and CDR2 is FQGNSA. The CDR3 sequence is 13 residues long. This clonotype came up a few times. Its matching antigen is unknown. The starting material was cultured PBMCs, obtained from culture after CMV antigen stimulation. The clonotype comes from a human donor in good health (CMV status not recorded). Some clones in this sample may be carry-over from other donors' samples. V gene TRBV7-2 combines with J gene TRBJ1-2; D ambiguous. CDR3 coding DNA: TGTGCCAGCAGCCCTCGACCGAGCTATGGCTACACCTTC. Translation: CASSPRPSYGYTF.